The 3 T cell receptor beta chains below were found in one sample sequenced in a study of cytomegalovirus exposure and HLA in healthy donors. The PCR contained 60 Vbeta and 13 Jbeta primers. TCRdb's copy holds only in-frame clones and misses some; the assay was immunoSEQ multiplex PCR. The data contain almost 200,000 clones, about 85% of them seen just once; the ten biggest clones take up about 0.37%. Sequencing input: PBMCs. These receptors all stem from a male donor in good health and CMV-seropositive.

The chain links TRBV4-1 to TRBJ1-5; 8 nucleotides line up with TRBD1. Germline V gene data show CDR1 as MGHRA and CDR2 as YSYEKL. This CDR3 is 16 amino acids long. Germline trimming cut 1 base from V and 4 bases from J; bases unmatched to any gene: 6. CDR3: CASSQGRTGGNQPQHF. The CDR3 DNA reads as TGCGCCAGCAGCCAAGGGAGAACAGGGGGAAATCAGCCCCAGCATTTT.

The chain is built from TRBV21-1 and TRBJ2-3; TRBD2, the table's D call, was not compared with the DNA. TRBV21-1 counts as a pseudogene. The CDR3 contains 16 residues. CDR3 region: CASSKGVSGFKQTQYF. The CDR3 DNA is TGTGCCAGCAGCAAAGGTGTCAGCGGGTTTAAGCAAACGCAGTATTTT.

This clone was recorded only once. The CDR3 DNA reads as TGTGCCAGCAGTTACGGGGGGGCAGGTGAAGCTTTCTTT. This sequence encodes CASSYGGAGEAFF. The rearrangement links TRBV6-5 to TRBJ1-1, with D perhaps TRBD1 (6 bases). Germline V gene data show CDR1 as MNHEY and CDR2 as SVGAGI. CDR3 length: 13 residues. Trimming removed 2 bases from V and 7 bases from J, with 11 bases in between.